This TCR beta chain was captured by sequencing in a study of TIL therapy for anti-PD-1-resistant metastatic lung cancer. Germline V gene lookup returns CDR1 ENHRY and CDR2 SYGVKD. The CDR3 length is 13 residues. V gave up 2 bases and J gave up 8 bases, with 11 bases separating them. Regarding time point: pre-treatment sample, taken before nivolumab and TIL therapy. Sequencing used immunoSEQ v3. Generated by immunoSEQ multiplex PCR, the TCRdb table keeps only in-frame clones and is missing some. Of 57,000 or so clones in the sample, around nine tenths were seen once. This clone was recorded only once. This clonotype was sampled from a person aged 25-85 years with non-small cell lung cancer. Specimen: blood, collected at baseline. The chain has TRBV10-3 and TRBJ2-3; D gene uncertain. Here the CDR3 DNA reads TGTGCCATCAGTGAGCAAACAGAGGCTACGCAGTATTTT. Its translation is CAISEQTEATQYF.